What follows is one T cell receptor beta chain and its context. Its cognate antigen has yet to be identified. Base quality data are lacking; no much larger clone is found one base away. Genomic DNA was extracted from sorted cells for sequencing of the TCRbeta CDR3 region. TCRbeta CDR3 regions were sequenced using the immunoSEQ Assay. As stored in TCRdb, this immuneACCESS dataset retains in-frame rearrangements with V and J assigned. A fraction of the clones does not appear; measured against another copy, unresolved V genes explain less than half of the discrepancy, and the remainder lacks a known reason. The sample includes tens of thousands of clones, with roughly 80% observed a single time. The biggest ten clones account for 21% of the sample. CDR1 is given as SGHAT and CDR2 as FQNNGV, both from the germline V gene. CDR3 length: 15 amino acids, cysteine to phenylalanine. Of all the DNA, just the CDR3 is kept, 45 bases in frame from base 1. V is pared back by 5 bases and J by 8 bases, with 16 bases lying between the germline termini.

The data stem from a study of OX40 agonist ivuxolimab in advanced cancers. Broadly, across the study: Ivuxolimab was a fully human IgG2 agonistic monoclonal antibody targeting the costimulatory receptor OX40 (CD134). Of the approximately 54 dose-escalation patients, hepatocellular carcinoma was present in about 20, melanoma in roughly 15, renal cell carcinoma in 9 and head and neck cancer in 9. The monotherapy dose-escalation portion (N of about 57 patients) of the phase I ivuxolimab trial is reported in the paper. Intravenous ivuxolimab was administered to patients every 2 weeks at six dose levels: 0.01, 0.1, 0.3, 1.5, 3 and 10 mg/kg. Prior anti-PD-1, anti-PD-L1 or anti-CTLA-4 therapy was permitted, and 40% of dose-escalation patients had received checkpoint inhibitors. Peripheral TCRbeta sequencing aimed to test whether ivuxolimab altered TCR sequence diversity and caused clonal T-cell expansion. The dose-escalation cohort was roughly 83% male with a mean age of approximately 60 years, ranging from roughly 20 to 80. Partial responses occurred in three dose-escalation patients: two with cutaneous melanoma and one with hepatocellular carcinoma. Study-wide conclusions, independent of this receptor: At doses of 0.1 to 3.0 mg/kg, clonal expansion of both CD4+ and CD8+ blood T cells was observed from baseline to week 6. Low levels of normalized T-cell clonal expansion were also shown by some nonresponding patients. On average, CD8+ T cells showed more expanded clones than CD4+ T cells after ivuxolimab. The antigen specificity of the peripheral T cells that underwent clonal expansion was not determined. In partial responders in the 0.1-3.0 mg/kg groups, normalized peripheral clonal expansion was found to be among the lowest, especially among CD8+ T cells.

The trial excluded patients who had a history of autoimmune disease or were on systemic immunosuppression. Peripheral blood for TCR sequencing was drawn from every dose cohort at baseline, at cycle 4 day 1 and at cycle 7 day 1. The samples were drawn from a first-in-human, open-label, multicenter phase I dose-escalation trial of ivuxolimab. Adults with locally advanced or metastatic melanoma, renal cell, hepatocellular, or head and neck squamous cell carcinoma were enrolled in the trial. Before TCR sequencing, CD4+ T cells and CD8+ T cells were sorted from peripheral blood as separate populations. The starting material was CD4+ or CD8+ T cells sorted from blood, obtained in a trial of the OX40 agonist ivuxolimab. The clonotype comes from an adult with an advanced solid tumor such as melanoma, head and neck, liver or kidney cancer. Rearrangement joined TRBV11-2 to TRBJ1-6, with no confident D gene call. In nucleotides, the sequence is TGTGCCAGCAGCCGGTGGGAAGGGCGAGATTCACCCCTCCACTTT. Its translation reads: CASSRWEGRDSPLHF.